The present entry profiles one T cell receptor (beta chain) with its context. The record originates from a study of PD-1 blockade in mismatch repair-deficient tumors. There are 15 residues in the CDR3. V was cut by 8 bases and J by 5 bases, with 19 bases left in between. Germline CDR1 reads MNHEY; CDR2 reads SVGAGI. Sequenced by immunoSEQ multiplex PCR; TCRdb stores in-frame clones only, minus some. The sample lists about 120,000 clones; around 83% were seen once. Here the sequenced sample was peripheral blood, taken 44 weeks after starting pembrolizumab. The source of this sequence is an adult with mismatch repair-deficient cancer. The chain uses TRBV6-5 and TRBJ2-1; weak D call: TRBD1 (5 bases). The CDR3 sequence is CASAGSSSVNNEQFF. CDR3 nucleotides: TGTGCCAGCGCAGGGTCTTCCAGCGTCAACAATGAGCAGTTCTTC.